This entry concerns a single TCR beta chain. This clone may be a read error of a much larger clone one base away. The CDR3 sequence is 17 residues long. Trimming shortened V by 5 bases and J by 4 bases, and 23 bases separated the two germline ends. Per the germline V gene, CDR1 is LGHDT and CDR2 is YNNKEL (reference sequence). TCRdb fed the reads into MiXCR, producing one record per CDR3 protein. The data contain approximately 250,000 distinct CDR3 sequences, more than 25% of them singletons. The sample originates from a study of kidney transplant recipient with SARS-CoV-2 infection. The sequences come from a blood sample, collected at baseline and between days 110 and 120 from a kidney transplant recipient. This TCR was recovered from a male patient aged 25 to 39 who had COVID-19 and was a kidney transplant recipient. Some T cells may be supplied by the graft donor. V gene TRBV3-1 combines with J gene TRBJ1-2, with D hard to call. The CDR3 nucleotides are TGTGCCAGCAGCGTATGTCACACCCTTCGAAGGACCTATGGCTACACCTTC. It codes for CASSVCHTLRRTYGYTF.